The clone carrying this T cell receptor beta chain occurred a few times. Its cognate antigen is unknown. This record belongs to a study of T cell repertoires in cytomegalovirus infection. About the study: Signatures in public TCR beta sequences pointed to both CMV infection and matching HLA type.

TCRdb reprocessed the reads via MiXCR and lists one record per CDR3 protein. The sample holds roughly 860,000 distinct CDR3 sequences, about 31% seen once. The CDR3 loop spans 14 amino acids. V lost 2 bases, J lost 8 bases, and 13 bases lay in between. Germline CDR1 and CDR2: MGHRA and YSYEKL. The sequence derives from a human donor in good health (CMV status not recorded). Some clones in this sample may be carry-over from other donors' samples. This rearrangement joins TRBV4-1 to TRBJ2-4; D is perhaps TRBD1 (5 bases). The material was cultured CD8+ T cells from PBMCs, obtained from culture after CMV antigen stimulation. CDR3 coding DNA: TGCGCCAGCAGCCAACAGGGTACCCGGGACATTCAGTACTTC. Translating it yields CASSQQGTRDIQYF.